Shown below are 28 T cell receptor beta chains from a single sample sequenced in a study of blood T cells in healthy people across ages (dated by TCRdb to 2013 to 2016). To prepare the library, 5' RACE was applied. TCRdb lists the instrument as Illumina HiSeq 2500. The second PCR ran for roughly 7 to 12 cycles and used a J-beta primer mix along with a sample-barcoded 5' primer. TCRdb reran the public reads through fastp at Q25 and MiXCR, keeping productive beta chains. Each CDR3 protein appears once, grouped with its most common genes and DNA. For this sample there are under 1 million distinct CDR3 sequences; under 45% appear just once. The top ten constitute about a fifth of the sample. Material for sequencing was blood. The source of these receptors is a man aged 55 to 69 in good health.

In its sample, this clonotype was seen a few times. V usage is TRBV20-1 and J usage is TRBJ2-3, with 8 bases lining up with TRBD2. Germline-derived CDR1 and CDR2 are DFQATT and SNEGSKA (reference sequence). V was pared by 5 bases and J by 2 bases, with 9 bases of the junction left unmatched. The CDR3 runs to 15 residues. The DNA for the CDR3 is TGCAGTGCTCTAAATAGCGGGGCGGCCACAGATACGCAGTATTTT. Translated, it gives CSALNSGAATDTQYF.

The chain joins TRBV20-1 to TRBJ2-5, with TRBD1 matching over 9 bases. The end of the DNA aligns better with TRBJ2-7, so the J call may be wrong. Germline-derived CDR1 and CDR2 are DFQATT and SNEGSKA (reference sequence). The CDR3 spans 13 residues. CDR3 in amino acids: CSALRGQGNEQYF. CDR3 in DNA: TGCAGTGCTCTTAGGGGACAGGGAAACGAGCAGTACTTC.

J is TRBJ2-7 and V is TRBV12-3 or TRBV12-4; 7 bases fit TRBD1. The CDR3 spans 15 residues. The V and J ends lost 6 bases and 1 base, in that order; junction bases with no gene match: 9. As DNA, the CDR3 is TGTGCCAGCAGGAAAGAGGGGACAGTTTCCTACGAGCAGTACTTC. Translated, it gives CASRKEGTVSYEQYF.

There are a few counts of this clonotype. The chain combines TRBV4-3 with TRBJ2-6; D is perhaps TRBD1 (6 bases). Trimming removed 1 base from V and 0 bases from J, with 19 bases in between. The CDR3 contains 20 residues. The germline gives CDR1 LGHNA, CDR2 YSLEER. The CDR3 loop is CASSQGTVSRSRSGANVLTF. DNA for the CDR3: TGCGCCAGCAGCCAAGGGACAGTATCCAGGTCCCGCTCTGGGGCCAACGTCCTGACTTTC.

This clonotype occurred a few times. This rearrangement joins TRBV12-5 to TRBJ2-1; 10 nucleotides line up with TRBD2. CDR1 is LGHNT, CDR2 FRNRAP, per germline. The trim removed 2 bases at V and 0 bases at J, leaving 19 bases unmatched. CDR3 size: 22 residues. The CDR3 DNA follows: TGTGCTAGTGGTTTGTTTACGGGTGGAGCGGGGGGGATCCCGAGCTCCTACAATGAGCAGTTCTTC. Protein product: CASGLFTGGAGGIPSSYNEQFF.

In DNA form, the CDR3 reads TGTGCCAGCAGTCTGGACAGGGCGGCCTACGAGCAGTACTTC. Translation: CASSLDRAAYEQYF. This rearrangement joins TRBV12-3 or TRBV12-4 to TRBJ2-7; 8 nucleotides line up with TRBD1. V shed 5 bases, J shed 2 bases, and the junction held 5 bases outside the gene matches. The length of the CDR3 is 14 residues.

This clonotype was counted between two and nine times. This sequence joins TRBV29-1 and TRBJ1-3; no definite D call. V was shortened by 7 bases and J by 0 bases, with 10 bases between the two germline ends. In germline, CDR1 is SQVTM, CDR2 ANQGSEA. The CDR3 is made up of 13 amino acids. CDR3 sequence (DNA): TGCAGCGCGGACCCTGGCTCTGGAAACACCATATATTTT. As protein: CSADPGSGNTIYF.

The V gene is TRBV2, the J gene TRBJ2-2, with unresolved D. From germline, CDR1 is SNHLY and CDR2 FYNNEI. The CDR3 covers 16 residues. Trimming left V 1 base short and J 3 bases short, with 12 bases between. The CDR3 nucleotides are TGTGCCAGCAGTGAAGGGTTAGAGATGGACACCGGGGAGCTGTTTTTT. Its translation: CASSEGLEMDTGELFF.

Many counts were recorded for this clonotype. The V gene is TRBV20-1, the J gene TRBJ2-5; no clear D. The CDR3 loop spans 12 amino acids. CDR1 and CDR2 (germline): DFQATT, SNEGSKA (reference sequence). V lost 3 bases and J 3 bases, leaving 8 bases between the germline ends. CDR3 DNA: TGCAGTGCTAGGGTCAACGAAGAGACCCAGTACTTC. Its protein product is CSARVNEETQYF.

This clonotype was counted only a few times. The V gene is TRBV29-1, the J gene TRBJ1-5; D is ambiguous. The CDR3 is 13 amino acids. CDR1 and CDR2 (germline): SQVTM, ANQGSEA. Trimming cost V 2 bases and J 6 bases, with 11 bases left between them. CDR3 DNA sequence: TGCAGCGTTGAAACTAGTGTTGGTCAGCCCCAGCATTTT. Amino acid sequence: CSVETSVGQPQHF. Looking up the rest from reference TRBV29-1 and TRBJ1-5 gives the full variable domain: SAVISQKPSRDICQRGTSLTIQCQVDSQVTMMFWYRQQPGQSLTLIATANQGSEATYESGFVIDKFPISRPNLTFSTLTVSNMSPEDSSIYLCSVETSVGQPQHFGDGTRLSIL.

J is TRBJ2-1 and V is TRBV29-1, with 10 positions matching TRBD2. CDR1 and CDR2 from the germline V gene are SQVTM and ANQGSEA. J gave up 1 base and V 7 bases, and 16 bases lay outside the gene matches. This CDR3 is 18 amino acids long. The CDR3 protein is CSAPAPETSGPSYNEQFF. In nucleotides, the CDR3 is TGCAGCGCTCCCGCCCCTGAGACTAGCGGGCCTTCCTACAATGAGCAGTTCTTC.

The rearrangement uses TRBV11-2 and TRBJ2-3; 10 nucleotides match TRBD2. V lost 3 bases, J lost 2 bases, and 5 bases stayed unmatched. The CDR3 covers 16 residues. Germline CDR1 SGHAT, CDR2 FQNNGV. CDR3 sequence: CASSFQAGGTTDTQYF. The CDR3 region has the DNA TGTGCCAGCAGCTTCCAAGCGGGGGGGACCACAGATACGCAGTATTTT.

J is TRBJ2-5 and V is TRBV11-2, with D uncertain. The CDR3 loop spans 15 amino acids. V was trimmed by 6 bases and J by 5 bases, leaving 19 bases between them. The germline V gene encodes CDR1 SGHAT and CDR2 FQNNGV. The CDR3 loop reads CASRPTVPSIETQYF. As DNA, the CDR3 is TGTGCCAGCAGACCTACAGTCCCTTCGATTGAGACCCAGTACTTC.

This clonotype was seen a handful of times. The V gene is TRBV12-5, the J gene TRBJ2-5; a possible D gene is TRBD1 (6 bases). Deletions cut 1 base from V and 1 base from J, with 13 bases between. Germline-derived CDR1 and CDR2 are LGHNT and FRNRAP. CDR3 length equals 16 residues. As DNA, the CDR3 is TGTGCTAGTGGTTTGGGGGCCCTGGGGGCCCAAGAGACCCAGTACTTC. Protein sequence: CASGLGALGAQETQYF. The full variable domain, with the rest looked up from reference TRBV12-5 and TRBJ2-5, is DARVTQTPRHKVTEMGQEVTMRCQPILGHNTVFWYRQTMMQGLELLAYFRNRAPLDDSGMPKDRFSAEMPDATLATLKIQPSEPRDSAVYFCASGLGALGAQETQYFGPGTRLLVL.

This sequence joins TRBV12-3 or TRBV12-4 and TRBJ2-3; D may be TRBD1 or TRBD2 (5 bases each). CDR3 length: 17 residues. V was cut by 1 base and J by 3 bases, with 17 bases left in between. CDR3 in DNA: TGTGCCAGCAGTTTAGTGGGTTCGGGGCGAAGAACAGATACGCAGTATTTT. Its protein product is CASSLVGSGRRTDTQYF.

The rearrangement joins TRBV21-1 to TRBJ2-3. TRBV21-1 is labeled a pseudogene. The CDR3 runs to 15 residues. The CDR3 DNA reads TGTGCCAGCAGCAAAAGAGAGGTCCGCACAGATACGCAGTATTTT. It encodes CASSKREVRTDTQYF.

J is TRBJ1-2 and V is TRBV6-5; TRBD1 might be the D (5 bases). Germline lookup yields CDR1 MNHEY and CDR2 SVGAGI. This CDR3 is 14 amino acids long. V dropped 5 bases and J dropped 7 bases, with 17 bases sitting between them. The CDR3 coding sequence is TGTGCCAGCAGTGGAGGGGACGGCGCCTTTGGCTACACCTTC. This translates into CASSGGDGAFGYTF.

The CDR3 loop is CNQSKGSEMNYANTGELFF. DNA of the CDR3: TGCAACCAGTCAAAAGGGTCCGAAATGAACTACGCGAACACCGGGGAGCTGTTTTTT. V is TRBV29-1 and J is TRBJ2-2; D is unclear. This CDR3 has 19 amino acids. Germline V lookup: CDR1 SQVTM, CDR2 ANQGSEA.

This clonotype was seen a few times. CDR3 sequence reads: CASSRDRQGRATEAFF. The CDR3 nucleotides are TGCGCCAGCAGCCGGGACCGACAGGGTCGGGCCACTGAAGCTTTCTTT. The genes are TRBV4-3 and TRBJ1-1; 7 nucleotides match TRBD1. J was trimmed by 4 bases and V by 4 bases; bases with no gene match: 12. The V gene's germline CDR1 is LGHNA and CDR2 YSLEER. The CDR3 contains 16 residues.

The CDR3 region has the DNA TGTGCCAGCAGCTTGACAGGGGGCGGCTACAATGAGCAGTACTTC. Translating gives CASSLTGGGYNEQYF. This chain joins TRBV7-3 and TRBJ2-7; TRBD1 agrees at 10 bases. This CDR3 is 15 amino acids long. V lost 3 bases to trimming and J lost 7 bases; unmatched junction nucleotides: 9. The V gene's germline CDR1 is SGHTA and CDR2 FQGTGA.

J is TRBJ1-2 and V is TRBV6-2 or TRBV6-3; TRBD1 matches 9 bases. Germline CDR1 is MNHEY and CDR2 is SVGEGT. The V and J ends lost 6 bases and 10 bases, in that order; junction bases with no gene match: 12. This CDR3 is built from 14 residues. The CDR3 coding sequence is TGTGCCAGCAGCCGCCCGGACAGGGGTTTCCCCTACACCTTC. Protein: CASSRPDRGFPYTF.

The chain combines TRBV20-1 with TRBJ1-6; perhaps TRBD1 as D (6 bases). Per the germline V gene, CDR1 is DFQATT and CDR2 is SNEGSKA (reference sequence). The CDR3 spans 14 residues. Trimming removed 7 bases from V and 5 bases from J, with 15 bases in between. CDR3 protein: CSGGGGVNNSPLHF. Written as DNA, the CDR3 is TGCAGTGGAGGGGGAGGGGTCAATAATTCACCCCTCCACTTT.

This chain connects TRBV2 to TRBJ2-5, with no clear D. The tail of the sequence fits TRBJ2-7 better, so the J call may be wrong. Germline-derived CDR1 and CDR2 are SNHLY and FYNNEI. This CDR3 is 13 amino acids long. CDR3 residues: CASSDNGLYEQYF. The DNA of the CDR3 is TGTGCCAGCAGTGATAACGGCCTCTACGAGCAGTACTTC.

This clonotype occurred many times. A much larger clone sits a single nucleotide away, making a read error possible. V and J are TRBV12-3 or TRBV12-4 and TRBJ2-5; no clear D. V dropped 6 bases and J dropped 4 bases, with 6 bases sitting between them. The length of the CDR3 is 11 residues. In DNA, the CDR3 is TGTGCCAGCAGGTTCGGAGAGACCCAGTACTTC. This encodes CASRFGETQYF.

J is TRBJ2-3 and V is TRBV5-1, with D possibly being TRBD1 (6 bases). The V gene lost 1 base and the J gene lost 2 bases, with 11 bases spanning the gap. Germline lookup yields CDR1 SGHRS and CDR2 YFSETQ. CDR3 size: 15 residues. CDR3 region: CASSLQGLNTDTQYF. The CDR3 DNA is TGCGCCAGCAGCTTGCAGGGGCTAAACACAGATACGCAGTATTTT.

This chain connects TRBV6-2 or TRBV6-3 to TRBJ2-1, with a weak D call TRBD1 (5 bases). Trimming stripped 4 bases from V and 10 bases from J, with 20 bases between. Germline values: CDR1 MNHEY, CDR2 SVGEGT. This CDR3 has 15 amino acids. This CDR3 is CASSSRQSSLAEQFF. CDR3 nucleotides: TGTGCCAGCAGTTCGAGACAGTCATCTCTCGCCGAGCAGTTCTTC.

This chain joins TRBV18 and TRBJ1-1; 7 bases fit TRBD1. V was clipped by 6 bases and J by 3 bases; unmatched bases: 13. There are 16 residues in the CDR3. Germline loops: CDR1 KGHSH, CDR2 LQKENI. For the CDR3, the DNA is TGTGCCAGCTCCCCGTCAATGACAGGGCTGGACACTGAAGCTTTCTTT. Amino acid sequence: CASSPSMTGLDTEAFF. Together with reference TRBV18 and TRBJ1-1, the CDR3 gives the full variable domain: NAGVMQNPRHLVRRRGQEARLRCSPMKGHSHVYWYRQLPEEGLKFMVYLQKENIIDESGMPKERFSAEFPKEGPSILRIQQVVRGDSAAYFCASSPSMTGLDTEAFFGQGTRLTVV.

CDR3 bases: TGTGCCAGCAGTTTGTACCAACAGGGGGGAAGCGGGGAGCTGTTTTTT. Protein sequence: CASSLYQQGGSGELFF. This sequence joins TRBV28 and TRBJ2-2; TRBD1 agrees at 8 bases. Germline CDR1 and CDR2: MDHEN and SYDVKM. V lost 3 bases, J lost 7 bases, and 10 bases stayed unmatched. The CDR3 totals 16 residues.